One sample yielded the 18 T cell receptor beta chains listed below, sequenced in a study of T cells expressing NK-cell markers (dated by TCRdb to the early 2020s). Library method: 5' RACE. Instrument used: Illumina HiSeq 2000. Once TCRdb had reprocessed the reads, it stored one entry per CDR3 protein sequence and supplied no DNA. The sample table holds about 300,000 distinct CDR3 sequences. The ten top clones hold more than 3.5% of the sample. The sequencing sample was made of blood T cells: a sorted CD56 or NKG2C T cell subset, CD4+ or CD8+ T cells, or bulk PBMC T cells (not recorded which). The origin of the receptors is a woman between 18 and 70 years old in good health.

The chain recombines TRBV20-1 with TRBJ1-2; TCRdb calls TRBD1, which cannot be checked without DNA. From germline, CDR1 is DFQATT and CDR2 SNEGSKA (reference sequence). The CDR3 runs 15 residues. CDR3 sequence reads: CSAQKPTGANYGYTF.

The V gene is TRBV9, the J gene TRBJ2-5; TCRdb picks TRBD1, but there is no DNA to check that call. The CDR3 is made up of 14 amino acids. Germline loops: CDR1 SGDLS, CDR2 YYNGEE. CDR3 sequence: CASSVGGGQETQYF. The whole variable domain, filled in from reference TRBV9 and TRBJ2-5, reads DSGVTQTPKHLITATGQRVTLRCSPRSGDLSVYWYQQSLDQGLQFLIQYYNGEERAKGNILERFSAQQFPDLHSELNLSSLELGDSALYFCASSVGGGQETQYFGPGTRLLVL.

V is TRBV7-2 and J is TRBJ2-3; the TCRdb call, TRBD1, lacks DNA for checking. This CDR3 spans 13 amino acids. Germline V gene sequence: CDR1 SGHTA, CDR2 FQGNSA. The CDR3 spells CASSFGQGGMSYF.

The chain links TRBV29-1 to TRBJ2-3; the D gene TCRdb calls, TRBD1, cannot be checked with no DNA. Germline-derived CDR1 and CDR2 are SQVTM and ANQGSEA. CDR3 size: 13 residues. CDR3 in amino acids: CSGQPTGRNTQYF.

V gene TRBV6-1 combines with J gene TRBJ1-2; TCRdb's D gene call, TRBD1, goes unchecked for lack of DNA. This CDR3 comprises 14 residues. From germline, CDR1 is MNHNS and CDR2 SASEGT. CDR3 region: CASSPAGTERSVAF.

The CDR3 sequence is CASRGGSTNVSPLHF. The rearrangement joins TRBV27 to TRBJ1-6; the D call of TRBD1 rests on TCRdb alone, since no DNA is present to check it. This CDR3 comprises 15 residues. CDR1 is MNHEY, CDR2 SMNVEV, per germline (reference sequence).

The chain combines TRBV7-2 with TRBJ1-1; no DNA is available, so the TRBD1 call from TCRdb remains unchecked. This CDR3 contains 13 residues. Germline V gives CDR1 SGHTA, CDR2 FQGNSA. CDR3 region: CASSPHRAWEAFF.

The chain combines TRBV11-2 with TRBJ2-2; TCRdb calls TRBD1, which cannot be checked without DNA. The CDR3 has 16 residues. In germline, CDR1 is SGHAT, CDR2 FQNNGV. CDR3 residues: CASSSGQGKGTGELFF.

The chain couples TRBV7-3 to TRBJ2-1; the TRBD1 assignment by TCRdb is unverifiable without DNA. The germline V gene encodes CDR1 SGHTA and CDR2 FQGTGA. This CDR3 has 16 amino acids. CDR3: CASSLPGGSSYNEQFF.

The chain uses TRBV6-1 and TRBJ1-6; as DNA is missing, the TRBD1 call by TCRdb cannot be tested. The CDR3 spans 14 residues. Germline V lookup: CDR1 MNHNS, CDR2 SASEGT. CDR3 protein: CASRGTVYNSPLHF.

The CDR3 here is CSVLGGRGYTEAFF. The chain couples TRBV29-1 to TRBJ1-1; TCRdb returns TRBD1, unconfirmable since there is no DNA. There are 14 residues in the CDR3. The germline V gene has CDR1 SQVTM and CDR2 ANQGSEA.

The chain employs TRBV27 and TRBJ2-7; TCRdb returns TRBD1, unconfirmable since there is no DNA. Germline assignment: CDR1 MNHEY and CDR2 SMNVEV (reference sequence). The CDR3 covers 15 residues. The CDR3: CASRPGQGYSYEQYF.

CDR3 amino acids: CASSGGQLGDTQYF. V usage is TRBV5-1 and J usage is TRBJ2-3; TCRdb's D gene call, TRBD1, goes unchecked for lack of DNA. Germline values: CDR1 SGHRS, CDR2 YFSETQ. The CDR3 length is 14 residues.

The chain links TRBV29-1 to TRBJ2-7; TCRdb's D call of TRBD1 is untestable without DNA. The CDR3 extends over 13 amino acids. CDR1 is SQVTM, CDR2 ANQGSEA, per germline. CDR3: CSVGGAGAYEQYF.

The CDR3 protein is CSARADTEAFF. This chain uses TRBV20-1 with TRBJ1-1. There are 11 residues in the CDR3. Germline values: CDR1 DFQATT, CDR2 SNEGSKA (reference sequence).

The chain employs TRBV12-3 or TRBV12-4 and TRBJ2-1. The CDR3 totals 15 residues. This CDR3 is CASSLAGAAYNEQFF.

This rearrangement joins TRBV5-1 to TRBJ2-1. Germline V CDR1 and CDR2: SGHRS, YFSETQ. The CDR3 length is 14 residues. The CDR3 spells CASSLGYSYNEQFF. The full variable domain, completed using reference TRBV5-1 and TRBJ2-1, is KAGVTQTPRYLIKTRGQQVTLSCSPISGHRSVSWYQQTPGQGLQFLFEYFSETQRNKGNFPGRFSGRQFSNSRSEMNVSTLELGDSALYLCASSLGYSYNEQFFGPGTRLTVL.

V is TRBV18 and J is TRBJ2-7; TCRdb's D call of TRBD1 is untestable without DNA. CDR3 length: 13 residues. In germline, CDR1 is KGHSH, CDR2 LQKENI. This CDR3 is CASSSTGSHEQYF. Filled out from reference TRBV18 and TRBJ2-7, the complete variable domain reads NAGVMQNPRHLVRRRGQEARLRCSPMKGHSHVYWYRQLPEEGLKFMVYLQKENIIDESGMPKERFSAEFPKEGPSILRIQQVVRGDSAAYFCASSSTGSHEQYFGPGTRLTVT.